Listed below are T cell receptor beta chains from one sample, sequenced in a study of monozygotic twins with inflammatory bowel disease. Reanalyzing the 5' RACE reads, TCRdb keeps one entry per CDR3 protein, without DNA. This sample's clone table lists some 440,000 distinct CDR3 sequences. Sequenced: blood. The receptors derive from a human donor with ulcerative colitis or Crohn's disease, or a healthy co-twin of an affected twin (not recorded which). Both conserved end residues are part of each CDR3.

V gene: TRBV12-3/TRBV12-4; J gene: TRBJ1-6; CDR3 protein: CASSLSGRVGRGSYNSPLHF
V gene: TRBV9; J gene: TRBJ2-3; CDR3 protein: CASSVELVTDTQYF
V gene: TRBV5-1; J gene: TRBJ1-6; CDR3 protein: CASSSGQAALYSPLHF
V gene: TRBV27; J gene: TRBJ1-1; CDR3 protein: CASSLDRGSTEAFF
V gene: TRBV7-9; J gene: TRBJ2-1; CDR3 protein: CASRPFSYNEQFF
V gene: TRBV6-1; J gene: TRBJ1-2; CDR3 protein: CASSVTGTGTYGYTF
V gene: TRBV29-1; J gene: TRBJ2-5; CDR3 protein: CSVVGHNQETQYF
V gene: TRBV5-1; J gene: TRBJ2-3; CDR3 protein: CASTLDGGPNTDTQYF
V gene: TRBV28; J gene: TRBJ2-7; CDR3 protein: CASSSPSSGEGEQYF
V gene: TRBV18; J gene: TRBJ2-2; CDR3 protein: CASSPRGSSGLNTGELFF
V gene: TRBV12-3/TRBV12-4; J gene: TRBJ2-7; CDR3 protein: CASSFFGASREQYF
V gene: TRBV5-1; J gene: TRBJ2-3; CDR3 protein: CASSRGLAEILTQYF
V gene: TRBV6-1; J gene: TRBJ2-2; CDR3 protein: CASKGTGNTGELFF
V gene: TRBV7-9; J gene: TRBJ2-1; CDR3 protein: CASSLALGTEEQFF
V gene: TRBV29-1; J gene: TRBJ1-3; CDR3 protein: CSVEGPHGTIYF
V gene: TRBV15; J gene: TRBJ2-1; CDR3 protein: CATSRGRLAGDGPYNEQFF
V gene: TRBV6-1; J gene: TRBJ1-4; CDR3 protein: CASSDFRDNNEKLFF
V gene: TRBV5-1; J gene: TRBJ2-1; CDR3 protein: CASSPDSGVNVEQFF
V gene: TRBV12-5; J gene: TRBJ1-2; CDR3 protein: CASGSSSFYGYTF
V gene: TRBV4-1; J gene: TRBJ2-1; CDR3 protein: CASSQHRGGEVDEQFF
V gene: TRBV6-6; J gene: TRBJ2-7; CDR3 protein: CASSYVQGPYEQYF
V gene: TRBV9; J gene: TRBJ2-3; CDR3 protein: CASSVEGQTDTQYF
V gene: TRBV24-1; J gene: TRBJ2-2; CDR3 protein: CATSDLRTGGGTGELFF
V gene: TRBV6-2/TRBV6-3; J gene: TRBJ2-2; CDR3 protein: CASSYYSGINTGELFF
V gene: TRBV9; J gene: TRBJ2-2; CDR3 protein: CASSRKTSGELFF
V gene: TRBV6-5; J gene: TRBJ1-2; CDR3 protein: CASSSTGGDGGYTF
V gene: TRBV7-2; J gene: TRBJ1-1; CDR3 protein: CASSLRVDRNTEAFF
V gene: TRBV5-4; J gene: TRBJ2-1; CDR3 protein: CASSLSGTRYNEQFF
V gene: TRBV20-1; J gene: TRBJ1-5; CDR3 protein: CSAPDKHSNQPQHF
V gene: TRBV9; J gene: TRBJ2-7; CDR3 protein: CASSLRVAGNVFLEQYF
V gene: TRBV6-5; J gene: TRBJ2-3; CDR3 protein: CASSYSRKDSTDTQYF
V gene: TRBV30; J gene: TRBJ2-2; CDR3 protein: CAWEWLAGELFF
V gene: TRBV6-2/TRBV6-3; J gene: TRBJ2-2; CDR3 protein: CASSDRETGELFF
V gene: TRBV20-1; J gene: TRBJ2-1; CDR3 protein: CSASQENEQFF
V gene: TRBV20-1; J gene: TRBJ2-2; CDR3 protein: CSARDRDGRDPGELFF
V gene: TRBV5-6; J gene: TRBJ2-4; CDR3 protein: CASSLSREGDIQYF
V gene: TRBV11-3; J gene: TRBJ1-1; CDR3 protein: CASSSGGAGTEAFF
V gene: TRBV7-9; J gene: TRBJ1-2; CDR3 protein: CASGMGANGYTF
V gene: TRBV7-2; J gene: TRBJ2-1; CDR3 protein: CASSPMALTNEQFF
V gene: TRBV7-9; J gene: TRBJ1-2; CDR3 protein: CASSLMAGTTNYGYTF
V gene: TRBV2; J gene: TRBJ1-5; CDR3 protein: CASSDHRVGDQPQHF
V gene: TRBV5-1; J gene: TRBJ1-4; CDR3 protein: CASSFATGFNEKLFF
V gene: TRBV28; J gene: TRBJ2-7; CDR3 protein: CASHRGIDEQYF
V gene: TRBV7-8; J gene: TRBJ2-2; CDR3 protein: CASSLVPGELFF
V gene: TRBV18; J gene: TRBJ1-1; CDR3 protein: CASSSTWGTEAFF
V gene: TRBV5-1; J gene: TRBJ2-3; CDR3 protein: CASSLAGGADTQYF
V gene: TRBV7-2; J gene: TRBJ1-1; CDR3 protein: CASSFSHSNTEAFF
V gene: TRBV5-1; J gene: TRBJ1-4; CDR3 protein: CASSILTGREKLFF
V gene: TRBV10-3; J gene: TRBJ2-1; CDR3 protein: CAISEDSYEQFF
V gene: TRBV12-3/TRBV12-4; J gene: TRBJ2-7; CDR3 protein: CASSFGQGRIGEQYF
V gene: TRBV11-3; J gene: TRBJ2-1; CDR3 protein: CASSLLAGGGNEQFF
V gene: TRBV20-1; J gene: TRBJ2-1; CDR3 protein: CSARDGTGGRYNEQFF
V gene: TRBV7-2; J gene: TRBJ1-1; CDR3 protein: CASSQAWGNTEAFF
V gene: TRBV20-1; J gene: TRBJ2-2; CDR3 protein: CSAPDRGAGELFF
V gene: TRBV10-3; J gene: TRBJ2-3; CDR3 protein: CAVRIGGGADTQYF
V gene: TRBV4-2; J gene: TRBJ2-5; CDR3 protein: CASSPKLAGGPRETQYF
V gene: TRBV20-1; J gene: TRBJ1-5; CDR3 protein: CSAPFSNQPQHF